Reported below is one T cell receptor beta chain. The table lists this clone with a count of one. Its antigen is still unknown. No base-level quality is on record; no much larger clone is a single base apart. Libraries came from the immunoSEQ multiplex PCR assay. TCRdb provides this immuneACCESS table in a form limited to in-frame rearrangements. Some clones are lacking; in checked studies, under half of them reflect an unresolved V gene, and why the rest are absent is not known. The sample table holds 95,000 to 150,000 clones, of which 80% to 90% were seen once. The ten largest make up 2.5% to 3.5% of the sample. The entry originates in a study of control samples from healthy donors and cancer patients (TCRdb year 2020). Trimming leaves V shorter by 4 bases and J shorter by 4 bases, with the junction holding 5 bases beyond the gene matches. Reading from cysteine to phenylalanine, the CDR3 counts 15 amino acids. CDR3 DNA only is kept here, 45 bases in frame from base 1. Sequences SGHRS (CDR1) and YFSETQ (CDR2) are obtained from the germline V gene.

In this chain, TRBV5-1 is recombined with TRBJ2-6; TRBD1 lines up with 7 middle nucleotides. This clonotype was obtained from a man aged 55 to 70 in good health. The sequenced sample was blood. DNA sequence: TGCGCCAGCAGCCCTAGGGGGCCGGGGGCCAACGTCCTGACTTTC. Translated, this is CASSPRGPGANVLTF.